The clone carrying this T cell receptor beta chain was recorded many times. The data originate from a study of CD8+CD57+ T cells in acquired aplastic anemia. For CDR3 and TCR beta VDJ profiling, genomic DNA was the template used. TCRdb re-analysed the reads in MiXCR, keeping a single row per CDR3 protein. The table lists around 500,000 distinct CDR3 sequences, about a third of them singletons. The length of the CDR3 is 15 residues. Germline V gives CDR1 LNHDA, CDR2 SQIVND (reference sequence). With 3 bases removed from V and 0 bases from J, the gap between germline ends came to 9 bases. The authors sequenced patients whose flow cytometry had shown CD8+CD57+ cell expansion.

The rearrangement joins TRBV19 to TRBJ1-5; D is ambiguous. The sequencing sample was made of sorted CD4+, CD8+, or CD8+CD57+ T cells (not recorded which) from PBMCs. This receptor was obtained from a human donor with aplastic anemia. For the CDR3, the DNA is TGTGCCAGTAGTATTTGGGTTAGTAGCAATCAGCCCCAGCATTTT. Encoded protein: CASSIWVSSNQPQHF.